These T cell receptor beta chains were read from a single sample in a study of control samples from healthy donors and cancer patients. Using immunoSEQ multiplex PCR, the repertoire was profiled, and TCRdb retains in-frame clones only, with some absent. In the table there are 85,000 to 100,000 clones, roughly 82% of which are singletons. Sequenced: blood. All receptors derive from a man in his 60s in good health. The CDR3 runs from the conserved cysteine through the conserved F or W. D genes are given only for firm matches. Clone size is not always given. Where it is, it says once, few, many or a class for expanded clones.

J | V | size | D | DNA | CDR3
TRBJ1-2 | TRBV23-1 | . | . | TGCGCCAGCAGTCAATATACGGGGGAAAAGGACTATGGCTACACCTTC | CASSQYTGEKDYGYTF
TRBJ1-5 | TRBV6-5 | . | . | TGTGCCAGCGCTCTAGCGGGCAATCAGCCCCAGCATTTT | CASALAGNQPQHF
TRBJ1-2 | TRBV5-4 | . | TRBD1 | TGTGCCAGCAGCCCGGACAGGTATGGCTACACCTTC | CASSPDRYGYTF
TRBJ1-5 | TRBV7-8 | . | . | TGTGCCAGCAGACCCTATCGGGGTGACAATCAGCCCCAGCATTTT | CASRPYRGDNQPQHF
TRBJ2-3 | TRBV19 | . | . | TGTGCCAGTAGTATAGATCTATCCGGAGATACGCAGTATTTT | CASSIDLSGDTQYF
TRBJ1-1 | TRBV12-3/TRBV12-4 | . | . | TGTGCCAGCAGTCAGGGTAACACTGAAGCTTTCTTT | CASSQGNTEAFF
TRBJ1-2 | TRBV12-3/TRBV12-4 | . | . | TGTGCCAGCAGTTCCCGGTACTATGGCTACACCTTC | CASSSRYYGYTF
TRBJ1-5 | TRBV24-1 | . | . | TGTGCCACCAGTCCCAGGGACGGGAATCAGCCCCAGCATTTT | CATSPRDGNQPQHF
TRBJ2-2 | TRBV4-2 | . | . | TGTGCCAGCAGCCACGACCGGGACACCTCCGGGGAGCTGTTTTTT | CASSHDRDTSGELFF
TRBJ1-4 | TRBV12-3/TRBV12-4 | once | . | TGTGCCAGCAGTTTTGGAATCGAAAAACTGTTTTTT | CASSFGIEKLFF
TRBJ1-1 | TRBV29-1 | . | . | TGCAGCGTTGAACGGCAAATGAACACTGAAGCTTTCTTT | CSVERQMNTEAFF
TRBJ1-6 | TRBV10-1 | . | . | TGCGCCAGCAGTGACGGGAATTCACCCCTCCACTTT | CASSDGNSPLHF
TRBJ2-1 | TRBV24-1 | . | . | TGTGCCACCAGTGATGAGGGGGACCCGCGAGGTGAGCAGTTCTTC | CATSDEGDPRGEQFF
TRBJ2-2 | TRBV3-1/TRBV3-2 | . | TRBD2 | TGTGCCAGCAGTCGGTCTAGCGGGGGGAACACCGGGGAGCTGTTTTTT | CASSRSSGGNTGELFF